This T cell receptor (beta chain) was found in a study of CD8+ T cells in alopecia areata. Whole-study context: Tofacitinib administration persisted for 6 to 18 months, succeeded by 6 months off drug. The SALT score measured affected scalp surface percentage in treated patients. Overall study findings and caveats: Scalp clonality, along with expanded CD8+ clones among the top 100, was significantly decreased by tofacitinib.

This clone was recorded a few times. Its specificity is unknown. Treatment indicated: oral pan-JAK inhibitor, 5-10 mg twice daily. Both peripheral blood and punch biopsies of lesional scalp skin were obtained from patients who had alopecia areata. The authors extracted RNA and reverse transcribed it into cDNA as the sequencing template. TCRdb keeps only in-frame clones here, not all; method: immunoSEQ multiplex PCR. The sample carries more than 110,000 clones, about four fifths recorded once. The clonotype originates from a human donor with alopecia areata. Source: CD8+ T cells sorted from blood, taken at week 4, from a patient treated with tofacitinib.

CDR3 sequence: CSAPGPDTQYF. The DNA of the CDR3 is TGCAGCGCCCCGGGACCTGATACGCAGTATTTT. The chain recombines TRBV29-1 with TRBJ2-3; D may be TRBD1 or TRBD2 (5 bases each). Looked up from germline, CDR1 is SQVTM and CDR2 is ANQGSEA. Trimming pared 7 bases from V and 6 bases from J, leaving 11 bases between. The CDR3 is 11 amino acids.